This T cell receptor beta chain was profiled in a study of T-cell reconstitution after alpha-beta-depleted transplantation in children. This clonotype appeared a few times. The CDR3 consists of 12 residues. The V end was cut by 4 bases, the J end by 9 bases, with 12 bases between. Construction of the TCRbeta library involved unique molecular identifiers. TCRdb passed the PCR reads through MiXCR, listing each CDR3 protein once. The repertoire includes around 600,000 distinct CDR3 sequences, 16% of them detected once, and 1.1% sits in the top ten. This clonotype was obtained from a human donor who donated a stem cell graft to a child with acute myeloid leukemia. The V and J genes are TRBV12-3 or TRBV12-4 and TRBJ1-2, with D possibly TRBD1 on 6 matching bases. This sample comprised PBMCs from the stem cell graft donor, obtained from the stem cell graft. CDR3 sequence: CASSSQGYSYTF. In DNA form, the CDR3 reads TGTGCCAGCAGTTCTCAGGGGTATAGCTACACCTTC.